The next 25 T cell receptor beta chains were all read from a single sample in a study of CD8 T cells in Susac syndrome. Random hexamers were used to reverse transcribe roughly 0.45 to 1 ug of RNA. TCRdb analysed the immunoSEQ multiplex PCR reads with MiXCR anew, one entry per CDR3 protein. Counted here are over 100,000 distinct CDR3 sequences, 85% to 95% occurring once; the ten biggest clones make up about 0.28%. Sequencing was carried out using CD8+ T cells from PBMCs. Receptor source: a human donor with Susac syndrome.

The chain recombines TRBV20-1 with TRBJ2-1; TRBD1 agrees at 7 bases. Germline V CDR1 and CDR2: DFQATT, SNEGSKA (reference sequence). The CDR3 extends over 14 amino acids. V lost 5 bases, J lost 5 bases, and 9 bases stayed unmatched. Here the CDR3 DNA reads TGCAGTGCTCACACAGGGGATGAACACAATGAGCAGTTCTTC. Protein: CSAHTGDEHNEQFF.

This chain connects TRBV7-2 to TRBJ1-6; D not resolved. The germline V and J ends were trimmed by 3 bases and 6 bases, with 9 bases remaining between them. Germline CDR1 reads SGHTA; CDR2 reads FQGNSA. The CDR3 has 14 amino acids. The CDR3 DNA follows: TGTGCCAGCAGCTTGGGAGGGAGTAATTCACCCCTCCACTTT. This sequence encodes CASSLGGSNSPLHF.

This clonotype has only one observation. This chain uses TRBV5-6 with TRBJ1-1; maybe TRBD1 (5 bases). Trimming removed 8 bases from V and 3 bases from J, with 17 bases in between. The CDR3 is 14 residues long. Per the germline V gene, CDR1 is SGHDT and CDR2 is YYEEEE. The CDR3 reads CASTLWQGHTEAFF. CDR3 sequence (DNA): TGTGCCAGTACCCTTTGGCAGGGACACACTGAAGCTTTCTTT.

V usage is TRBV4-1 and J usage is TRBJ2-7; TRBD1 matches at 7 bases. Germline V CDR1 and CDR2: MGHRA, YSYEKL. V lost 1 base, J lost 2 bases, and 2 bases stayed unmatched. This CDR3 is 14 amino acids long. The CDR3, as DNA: TGCGCCAGCAGCCAAGTCGGGACAGCCTACGAGCAGTACTTC. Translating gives CASSQVGTAYEQYF.

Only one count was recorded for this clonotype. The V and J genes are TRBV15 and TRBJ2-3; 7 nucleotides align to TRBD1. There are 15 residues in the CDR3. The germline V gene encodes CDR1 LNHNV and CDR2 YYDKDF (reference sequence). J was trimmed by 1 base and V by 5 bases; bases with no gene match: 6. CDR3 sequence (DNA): TGTGCCACCAGCGTCCGGACAGGACGCACAGATACGCAGTATTTT. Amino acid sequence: CATSVRTGRTDTQYF. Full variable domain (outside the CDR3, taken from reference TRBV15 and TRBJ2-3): DAMVIQNPRYQVTQFGKPVTLSCSQTLNHNVMYWYQQKSSQAPKLLFHYYDKDFNNEADTPDNFQSRRPNTSFCFLDIRSPGLGDTAMYLCATSVRTGRTDTQYFGPGTRLTVL.

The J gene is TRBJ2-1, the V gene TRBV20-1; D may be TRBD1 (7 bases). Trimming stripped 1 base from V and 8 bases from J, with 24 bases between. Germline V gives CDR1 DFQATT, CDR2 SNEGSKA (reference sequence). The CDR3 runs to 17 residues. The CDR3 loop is CSARGAGGQGGRYEQFF. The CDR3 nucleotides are TGCAGTGCTAGAGGGGCTGGGGGCCAGGGGGGAAGGTATGAGCAGTTCTTC.

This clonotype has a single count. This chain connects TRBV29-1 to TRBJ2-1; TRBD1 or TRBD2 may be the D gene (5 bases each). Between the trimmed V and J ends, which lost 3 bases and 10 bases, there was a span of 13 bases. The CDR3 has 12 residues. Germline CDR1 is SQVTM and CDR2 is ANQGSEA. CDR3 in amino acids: CSVDFGGQEQFF. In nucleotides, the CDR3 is TGCAGCGTTGATTTTGGGGGTCAGGAGCAGTTCTTC.

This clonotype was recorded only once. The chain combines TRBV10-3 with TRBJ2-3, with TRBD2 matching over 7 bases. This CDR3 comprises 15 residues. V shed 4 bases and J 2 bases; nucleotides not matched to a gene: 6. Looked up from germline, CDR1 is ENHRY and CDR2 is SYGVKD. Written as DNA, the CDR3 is TGTGCCATCAGTGGGGCGGGGGAAGACACAGATACGCAGTATTTT. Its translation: CAISGAGEDTDTQYF.

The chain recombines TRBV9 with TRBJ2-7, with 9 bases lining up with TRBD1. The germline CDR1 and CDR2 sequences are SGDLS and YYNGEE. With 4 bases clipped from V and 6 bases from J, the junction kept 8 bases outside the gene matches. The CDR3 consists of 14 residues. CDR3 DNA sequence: TGTGCCAGCAGCATCGGACAGGGGAGCCTCGAGCAGTACTTC. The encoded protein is CASSIGQGSLEQYF.

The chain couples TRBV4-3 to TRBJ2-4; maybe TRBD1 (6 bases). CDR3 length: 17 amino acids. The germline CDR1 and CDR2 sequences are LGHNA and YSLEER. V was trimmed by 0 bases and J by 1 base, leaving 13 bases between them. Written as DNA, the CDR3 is TGCGCCAGCAGCCAAGATCACGCAGGGGTTGCCAAAAACATTCAGTACTTC. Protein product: CASSQDHAGVAKNIQYF.

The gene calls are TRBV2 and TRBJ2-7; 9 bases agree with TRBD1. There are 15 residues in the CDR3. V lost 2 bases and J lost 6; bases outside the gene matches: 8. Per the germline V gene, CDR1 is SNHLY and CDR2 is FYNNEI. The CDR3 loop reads CASSETGQGYTEQYF. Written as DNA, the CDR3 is TGTGCCAGCAGTGAAACAGGACAGGGGTATACCGAGCAGTACTTC. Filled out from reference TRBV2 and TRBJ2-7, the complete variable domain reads EPEVTQTPSHQVTQMGQEVILRCVPISNHLYFYWYRQILGQKVEFLVSFYNNEISEKSEIFDDQFSVERPDGSNFTLKIRSTKLEDSAMYFCASSETGQGYTEQYFGPGTRLTVT.

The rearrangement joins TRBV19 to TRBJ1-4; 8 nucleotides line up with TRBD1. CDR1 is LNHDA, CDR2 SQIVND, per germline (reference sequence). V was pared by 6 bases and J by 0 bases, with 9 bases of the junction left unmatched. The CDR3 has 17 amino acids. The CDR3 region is CASRSDREGPTNEKLFF. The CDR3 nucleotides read TGTGCCAGTAGATCGGACAGGGAGGGTCCAACTAATGAAAAACTGTTTTTT.

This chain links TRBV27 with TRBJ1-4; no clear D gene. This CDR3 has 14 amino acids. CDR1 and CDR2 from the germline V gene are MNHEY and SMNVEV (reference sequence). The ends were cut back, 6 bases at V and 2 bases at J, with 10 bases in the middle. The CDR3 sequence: CASSLAQTNEKLFF. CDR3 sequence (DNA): TGTGCCAGCAGCTTGGCGCAGACTAATGAAAAACTGTTTTTT.

CDR3 DNA: TGTGCCAGCAGTCCCAATGTAATGCGAGAGACCCAGTACTTC. Translation gives CASSPNVMRETQYF. V usage is TRBV12-3 or TRBV12-4 and J usage is TRBJ2-5, with D uncertain. Trimming shortened V by 5 bases and J by 4 bases, and 14 bases separated the two germline ends. The CDR3 has 14 residues.

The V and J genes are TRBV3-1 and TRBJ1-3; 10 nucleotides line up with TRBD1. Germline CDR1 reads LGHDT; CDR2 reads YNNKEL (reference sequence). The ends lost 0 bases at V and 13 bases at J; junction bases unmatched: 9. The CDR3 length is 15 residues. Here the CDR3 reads CASSQDLTGGAGIYF. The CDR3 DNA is TGTGCCAGCAGCCAAGATCTGACAGGGGGCGCTGGGATATATTTT.

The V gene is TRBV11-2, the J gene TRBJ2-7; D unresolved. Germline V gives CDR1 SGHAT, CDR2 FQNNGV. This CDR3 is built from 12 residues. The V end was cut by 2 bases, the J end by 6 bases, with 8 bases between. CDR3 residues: CASSLSVSEQYF. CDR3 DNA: TGTGCCAGCAGCTTATCTGTCTCCGAGCAGTACTTC.

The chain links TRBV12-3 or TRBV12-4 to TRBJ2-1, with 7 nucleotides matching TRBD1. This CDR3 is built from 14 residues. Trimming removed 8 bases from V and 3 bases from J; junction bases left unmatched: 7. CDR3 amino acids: CASGDRVIYNEQFF. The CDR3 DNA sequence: TGTGCCAGCGGAGACAGGGTTATCTACAATGAGCAGTTCTTC.

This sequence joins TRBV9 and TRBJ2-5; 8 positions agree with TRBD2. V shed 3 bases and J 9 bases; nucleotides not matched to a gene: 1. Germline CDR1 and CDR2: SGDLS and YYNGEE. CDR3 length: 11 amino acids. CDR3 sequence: CASSAGGAQYF. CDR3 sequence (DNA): TGTGCCAGCAGCGCGGGGGGGGCCCAGTACTTC. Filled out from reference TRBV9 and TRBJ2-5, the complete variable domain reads DSGVTQTPKHLITATGQRVTLRCSPRSGDLSVYWYQQSLDQGLQFLIQYYNGEERAKGNILERFSAQQFPDLHSELNLSSLELGDSALYFCASSAGGAQYFGPGTRLLVL.

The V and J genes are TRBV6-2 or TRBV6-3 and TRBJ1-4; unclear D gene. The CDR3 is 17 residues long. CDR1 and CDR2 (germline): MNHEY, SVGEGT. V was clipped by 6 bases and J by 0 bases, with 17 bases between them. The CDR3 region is CASRPLDGIATNEKLFF. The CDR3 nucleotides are TGTGCCAGCAGACCCCTGGACGGTATTGCAACTAATGAAAAACTGTTTTTT.

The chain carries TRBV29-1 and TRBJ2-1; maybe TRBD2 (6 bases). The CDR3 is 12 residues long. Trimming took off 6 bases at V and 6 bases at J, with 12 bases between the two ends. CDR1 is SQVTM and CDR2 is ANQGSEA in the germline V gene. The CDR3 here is CSVASVGNEQFF. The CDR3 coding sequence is TGCAGCGTCGCTAGCGTCGGCAATGAGCAGTTCTTC.

The CDR3: CASLSGSYEQYF. The CDR3 nucleotides read TGTGCCAGCCTTAGCGGCTCCTACGAGCAGTACTTC. The rearrangement uses TRBV6-6 and TRBJ2-7, with D possibly matching TRBD2 (6 bases). Germline values: CDR1 MNHNY, CDR2 SVGAGI (reference sequence). The V gene lost 8 bases and the J gene lost 0 bases, with 8 bases spanning the gap. The CDR3 consists of 12 residues.

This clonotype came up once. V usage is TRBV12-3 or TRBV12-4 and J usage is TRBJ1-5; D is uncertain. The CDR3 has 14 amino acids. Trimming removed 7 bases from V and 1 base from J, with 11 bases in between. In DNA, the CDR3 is TGTGCCAGCACCACGACGGAGAGCAATCAGCCCCAGCATTTT. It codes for CASTTTESNQPQHF.

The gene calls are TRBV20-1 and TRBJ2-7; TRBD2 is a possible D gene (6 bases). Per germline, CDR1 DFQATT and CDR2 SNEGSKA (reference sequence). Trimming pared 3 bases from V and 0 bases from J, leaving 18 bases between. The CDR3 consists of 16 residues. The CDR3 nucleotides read TGCAGTGCTAGGGAGAGGTCTAGCGATCGCTCCTACGAGCAGTACTTC. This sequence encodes CSARERSSDRSYEQYF.

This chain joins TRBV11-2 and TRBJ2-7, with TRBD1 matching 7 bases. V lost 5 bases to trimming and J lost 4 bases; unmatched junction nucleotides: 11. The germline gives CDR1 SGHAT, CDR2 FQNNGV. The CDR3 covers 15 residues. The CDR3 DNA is TGTGCCAGCAGCACCTCACAGGGGCTGGAGTACGAGCAGTACTTC. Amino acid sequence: CASSTSQGLEYEQYF.

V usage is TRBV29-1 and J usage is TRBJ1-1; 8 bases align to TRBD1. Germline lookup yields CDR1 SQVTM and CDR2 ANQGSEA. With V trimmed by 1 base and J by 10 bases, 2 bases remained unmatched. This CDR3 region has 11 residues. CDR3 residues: CSVEVQGAAFF. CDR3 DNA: TGCAGCGTTGAAGTGCAGGGGGCAGCTTTCTTT. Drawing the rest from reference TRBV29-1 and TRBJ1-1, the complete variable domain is SAVISQKPSRDICQRGTSLTIQCQVDSQVTMMFWYRQQPGQSLTLIATANQGSEATYESGFVIDKFPISRPNLTFSTLTVSNMSPEDSSIYLCSVEVQGAAFFGQGTRLTVV.